This T cell receptor (beta chain) was captured in a study of blood T cells in healthy people across ages. The study's findings and limits: Unknown CMV status may confound age-related changes in expanded clones.

V dropped 6 bases and J dropped 4 bases, with 18 bases sitting between them. The length of the CDR3 is 15 residues. In germline, CDR1 is MDHEN, CDR2 SYDVKM. Regarding this clonotype: Its antigen is as yet unknown.

Through a sample-barcoded 5' primer and a J-beta primer mix, a second PCR was run for roughly 6 to 12 cycles. TCRdb re-called the 5' RACE reads through MiXCR, storing one row per CDR3 protein. The data show approximately 1.5 million distinct CDR3 sequences, roughly two fifths seen once. V gene TRBV28 combines with J gene TRBJ1-1; D unclear. Sample: blood. The clonotype was recovered from a woman between 18 and 29 years old in good health. The CDR3 DNA reads TGTGCCAGCAGCGACCCCACCGAAGTTGGCACTGAAGCTTTCTTT. It translates to CASSDPTEVGTEAFF.